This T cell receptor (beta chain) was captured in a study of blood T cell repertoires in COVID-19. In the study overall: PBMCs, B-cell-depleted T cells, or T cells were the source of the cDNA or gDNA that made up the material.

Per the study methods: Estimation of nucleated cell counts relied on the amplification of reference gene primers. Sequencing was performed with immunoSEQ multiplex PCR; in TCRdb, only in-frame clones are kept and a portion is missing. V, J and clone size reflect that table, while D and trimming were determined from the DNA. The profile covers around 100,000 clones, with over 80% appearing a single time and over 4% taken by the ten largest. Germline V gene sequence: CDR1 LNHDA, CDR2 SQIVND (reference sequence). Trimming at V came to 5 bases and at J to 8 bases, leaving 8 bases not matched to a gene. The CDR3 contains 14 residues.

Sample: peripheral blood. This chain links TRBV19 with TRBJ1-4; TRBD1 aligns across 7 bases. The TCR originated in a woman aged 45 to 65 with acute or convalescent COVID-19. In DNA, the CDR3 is TGTGCCAGTAGTCTGGACAGGCTAGGGGAAAAACTGTTTTTT. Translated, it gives CASSLDRLGEKLFF.